The 32 T cell receptor beta chains below were found in one sample sequenced in a study of T-cell reconstitution after alpha-beta-depleted transplantation in children. Unique molecular identifiers were used in preparing the TCRbeta library. Using its own MiXCR run on the PCR reads, TCRdb lists one record per CDR3 protein. The data hold about 160,000 distinct CDR3 sequences, with more than 9.5% observed a single time. Sequenced material: PBMCs, taken before TCRalphabeta/CD19-depleted stem cell transplant. These receptors all come from a boy between 2 and 10 years old with acute myeloid leukemia, due to receive a stem cell transplant.

This clonotype was seen ten or more times. The chain recombines TRBV29-1 with TRBJ1-1; 7 bases are shared with TRBD1. The ends lost 6 bases at V and 10 bases at J; junction bases unmatched: 11. CDR3 length equals 12 residues. Germline CDR1 reads SQVTM; CDR2 reads ANQGSEA. The DNA of the CDR3 is TGCAGCGTAAACCGGGACAGTCCTTTAGCTTTCTTT. Encoded protein: CSVNRDSPLAFF. The whole variable domain, filled in from reference TRBV29-1 and TRBJ1-1, reads SAVISQKPSRDICQRGTSLTIQCQVDSQVTMMFWYRQQPGQSLTLIATANQGSEATYESGFVIDKFPISRPNLTFSTLTVSNMSPEDSSIYLCSVNRDSPLAFFGQGTRLTVV.

This clonotype has at least ten counts. The V and J genes are TRBV5-1 and TRBJ2-1; 9 bases align to TRBD2. V was pared by 5 bases and J by 0 bases, with 3 bases of the junction left unmatched. CDR3 length: 15 residues. CDR1 and CDR2 from the germline V gene are SGHRS and YFSETQ. CDR3 DNA: TGCGCCAGCAGGTCGCGGGGGGGCTCCTACAATGAGCAGTTCTTC. The encoded protein is CASRSRGGSYNEQFF.

For this clonotype: The junction departs from the called germline gene at one end, perhaps through a read error. The V call is TRBV7-6, the J call TRBJ2-7; a possible D gene is TRBD2 (7 bases). Germline loops: CDR1 SGHVS, CDR2 FNYEAQ. The CDR3 totals 15 residues. In nucleotides, the CDR3 is TGTGCCAACAGCTTAGAGGGGAGGGGGGGCTACGAGCAGTACTTC. Its translation: CANSLEGRGGYEQYF.

In this sample, this clonotype turned up a few times. V and J are TRBV18 and TRBJ2-4; perhaps D is TRBD1 or TRBD2 (6 bases each). V gave up 3 bases and J gave up 9 bases, with 15 bases separating them. The CDR3 has 14 amino acids. Looked up from germline, CDR1 is KGHSH and CDR2 is LQKENI. The CDR3 region is CASSPSGAEGIQYF. The CDR3 DNA follows: TGTGCCAGCTCACCCTCGGGGGCCGAGGGCATTCAGTACTTC. Full variable domain (outside the CDR3, taken from reference TRBV18 and TRBJ2-4): NAGVMQNPRHLVRRRGQEARLRCSPMKGHSHVYWYRQLPEEGLKFMVYLQKENIIDESGMPKERFSAEFPKEGPSILRIQQVVRGDSAAYFCASSPSGAEGIQYFGAGTRLSVL.

Ten or more counts support this clonotype. In nucleotides, the CDR3 is TGTGCCAGCAGTTACGGACAGGCCTATGGCTACACCTTC. It is translated as CASSYGQAYGYTF. This chain connects TRBV6-5 to TRBJ1-2, with 7 bases identical to TRBD1. This CDR3 contains 13 residues. J was trimmed by 4 bases and V by 2 bases; bases with no gene match: 1. Germline assignment: CDR1 MNHEY and CDR2 SVGAGI.

This clonotype was seen at least ten times. The V gene is TRBV14, the J gene TRBJ1-6; no definite D call. The V gene lost 4 bases and the J gene lost 9 bases, with 16 bases spanning the gap. This CDR3 region has 15 residues. Germline lookup yields CDR1 SGHDN and CDR2 FVKESK. CDR3 coding DNA: TGTGCCAGCAGCCTCCTATCGCCCGTCGCTTCACCCCTCCACTTT. It specifies CASSLLSPVASPLHF.

This clonotype showed up many times. The chain is built from TRBV4-1 and TRBJ2-3; the D gene is possibly TRBD1 (5 bases). Trimming removed 1 base at V and 5 bases at J, with 10 bases between. The germline V gene encodes CDR1 MGHRA and CDR2 YSYEKL. This CDR3 region has 14 residues. The CDR3 DNA reads TGCGCCAGCAGCCAAGTTGGGGCAAGAGATACGCAGTATTTT. This codes for CASSQVGARDTQYF.

This clonotype was detected many times. The gene calls are TRBV29-1 and TRBJ2-2; maybe TRBD2 (6 bases). Germline CDR1 SQVTM, CDR2 ANQGSEA. The CDR3 spans 14 residues. The germline V and J ends were trimmed by 4 bases and 4 bases, with 13 bases remaining between them. CDR3 nucleotide sequence: TGCAGCGTTGTATGGGGGGACCTCACCGGGGAGCTGTTTTTT. Translated, it gives CSVVWGDLTGELFF.

This clonotype was observed many times. The V and J genes are TRBV6-5 and TRBJ2-5; D is unresolved. The V end was cut by 1 base, the J end by 3 bases, with 6 bases between. Germline CDR1 reads MNHEY; CDR2 reads SVGAGI. CDR3 length equals 13 residues. The CDR3 loop is CASSYLTEETQYF. CDR3 sequence (DNA): TGTGCCAGCAGTTACTTAACAGAAGAGACCCAGTACTTC.

About this clonotype: A clone one base away is much larger, so this may be a read error. J is TRBJ2-3 and V is TRBV28; 12 bases align to TRBD2. The CDR3 contains 18 residues. The germline V gene has CDR1 MDHEN and CDR2 SYDVKM. The CDR3 here is CASSSSLAGGYSTVTHYF. The CDR3 bases are TGTGCCAGCAGTTCGTCACTAGCGGGAGGTTATAGTACCGTTACGCACTATTTT.

The sample holds many counts of this clonotype. The gene calls are TRBV6-1 and TRBJ1-1; 10 bases are shared with TRBD1. The V gene end was trimmed by 3 bases and the J gene end by 5 bases; junction bases not matched to a gene: 9. Germline V gives CDR1 MNHNS, CDR2 SASEGT. This CDR3 has 16 amino acids. In DNA, the CDR3 is TGTGCCAGCAGTGATAACCCGACAGGGGGCTTTACTGAAGCTTTCTTT. It yields the protein CASSDNPTGGFTEAFF.

This clonotype was seen ten or more times. The chain joins TRBV5-1 to TRBJ2-1; 10 bases are a match to TRBD2. The length of the CDR3 is 16 residues. Unmatched junction bases numbered 8, after V lost 4 bases and J lost 4 bases. CDR1 is SGHRS and CDR2 is YFSETQ in the germline V gene. The DNA for the CDR3 is TGCGCCAGCAGCGGACCGGGACTAGCGACTTACAATGAGCAGTTCTTC. It translates to CASSGPGLATYNEQFF. Using reference TRBV5-1 and TRBJ2-1 for the parts outside the CDR3, the full variable domain is KAGVTQTPRYLIKTRGQQVTLSCSPISGHRSVSWYQQTPGQGLQFLFEYFSETQRNKGNFPGRFSGRQFSNSRSEMNVSTLELGDSALYLCASSGPGLATYNEQFFGPGTRLTVL.

A note on this clonotype: A much larger clonotype is one base distant, so this may be a read error. The chain carries TRBV6-1 and TRBJ2-1; TRBD1 agrees at 11 bases. The CDR3 runs to 17 residues. The V gene's germline CDR1 is MNHNS and CDR2 SASEGT. CDR3 loop: CASSEAGQGASYNEQLF. The DNA of the CDR3 is TGTGCCAGCAGTGAAGCAGGACAGGGGGCGAGTTACAATGAGCAGTTATTC.

This clonotype was seen repeatedly, ten times or more. The rearrangement joins TRBV20-1 to TRBJ2-7; maybe TRBD2 (7 bases). The CDR3 is 12 residues long. V was cut by 6 bases and J by 6 bases, with 15 bases left in between. Germline V gene data show CDR1 as DFQATT and CDR2 as SNEGSKA (reference sequence). For the CDR3, the DNA is TGCAGTGCCAGAAGTCGGGGGGCCGAGCAGTACTTC. Its translation is CSARSRGAEQYF.

This clonotype came up many times. V is TRBV7-7 and J is TRBJ2-3; 8 nucleotides agree with TRBD2. Germline V gene sequence: CDR1 SSHAT, CDR2 FNYEAQ (reference sequence). This CDR3 is 16 amino acids long. V dropped 5 bases and J dropped 5; count of bases not matched to a gene: 12. CDR3: CASSQPAGASKDTQYF. CDR3 DNA sequence: TGTGCCAGCAGCCAGCCAGCGGGGGCATCCAAAGATACGCAGTATTTT.

In its sample, this clonotype was seen many times. CDR3 loop: CSAPSLTGNYGYTF. CDR3 nucleotide sequence: TGCAGTGCCCCCTCCCTGACAGGGAACTATGGCTACACCTTC. The rearrangement links TRBV20-1 to TRBJ1-2; 7 bases map to TRBD1. This CDR3 spans 14 amino acids. V gave up 6 bases and J gave up 2 bases; unmatched junction bases: 9. Germline CDR1 reads DFQATT; CDR2 reads SNEGSKA (reference sequence).

At least ten counts were recorded for this clonotype. The J gene is TRBJ2-3, the V gene TRBV14; D possibly corresponds to TRBD2 (7 bases). Between the trimmed V and J ends, which lost 4 bases and 3 bases, there was a span of 14 bases. The germline V gene has CDR1 SGHDN and CDR2 FVKESK. The CDR3 has 15 amino acids. The CDR3 sequence: CASSRPGGQTDTQYF. DNA for the CDR3: TGTGCCAGCAGCCGCCCGGGGGGCCAAACAGATACGCAGTATTTT.

This clonotype came up many times. The rearrangement links TRBV20-1 to TRBJ2-2, with TRBD2 matching over 8 bases. V trimming: 4 bases; J trimming: 8 bases; junction bases outside the gene matches: 12. CDR1 is DFQATT and CDR2 is SNEGSKA in the germline V gene (reference sequence). This CDR3 spans 15 amino acids. CDR3 in amino acids: CSATSFSGSRGELFF. CDR3 coding DNA: TGCAGTGCTACCTCTTTCAGCGGGAGTAGGGGGGAGCTGTTTTTT.

As to this clonotype: A much larger clone lies a single base off, so this may be a read error. Since no conserved phenylalanine or tryptophan closes the CDR3, a read error is the likely cause. The chain links TRBV20-1 to TRBJ2-1, with D unresolved. This CDR3 has 11 amino acids. V lost 3 bases, J lost 9 bases, and 9 bases lay in between. Germline loops: CDR1 DFQATT, CDR2 SNEGSKA (reference sequence). The CDR3 loop reads CSARPSSEQFL. As DNA, the CDR3 is TGCAGTGCTAGGCCCTCTAGTGAGCAGTTCCTC.

This clonotype was counted many times. The CDR3 DNA sequence: TGTGCCAGCAGCTTGTGGGTCAGCACAGATACGCAGTATTTT. Its translation: CASSLWVSTDTQYF. The chain recombines TRBV5-4 with TRBJ2-3; no firm D call. The germline V and J ends were trimmed by 1 base and 0 bases, with 6 bases remaining between them. Germline CDR1 and CDR2: SGHNT and YYREEE (reference sequence). The CDR3 contains 14 residues.

The chain couples TRBV3-1 to TRBJ2-1; 10 nucleotides agree with TRBD1. The length of the CDR3 is 15 residues. Losses at the gene ends were 11 bases for V and 6 bases for J; bases not matched to a gene: 13. CDR1 and CDR2 from the germline V gene are LGHDT and YNNKEL (reference sequence). The CDR3 DNA follows: TGTGCCTGCTGCCTAGGGACAGGGGCAGGCAATGAGCAGTTCTTC. Translation: CACCLGTGAGNEQFF.

This clonotype was picked up many times. The chain employs TRBV7-8 and TRBJ2-1; 10 nucleotides line up with TRBD1. Per the germline V gene, CDR1 is SGHVS and CDR2 is FQNEAQ. This CDR3 spans 17 amino acids. V dropped 0 bases and J dropped 4; count of bases not matched to a gene: 6. Here the CDR3 DNA reads TGTGCCAGCAGCTTAGCCGGGGACAGGGGTGTGTACAATGAGCAGTTCTTC. Translation gives CASSLAGDRGVYNEQFF. The full variable domain, its missing parts supplied by reference TRBV7-8 and TRBJ2-1, is GAGVSQSPRYKVAKRGQDVALRCDPISGHVSLFWYQQALGQGPEFLTYFQNEAQLDKSGLPSDRFFAERPEGSVSTLKIQRTQQEDSAVYLCASSLAGDRGVYNEQFFGPGTRLTVL.

There are many counts of this clonotype. V is TRBV7-3 and J is TRBJ2-6; D uncertain. The CDR3 contains 15 residues. CDR1 SGHTA and CDR2 FQGTGA come from the germline V gene. The V end was cut by 3 bases, the J end by 5 bases, with 11 bases between. In nucleotides, the CDR3 is TGTGCCAGCAGCTTTGGCGCTGGGTGGGCCAACGTCCTGACTTTC. It is translated as CASSFGAGWANVLTF. The full variable domain, its missing parts supplied by reference TRBV7-3 and TRBJ2-6, is GAGVSQTPSNKVTEKGKYVELRCDPISGHTALYWYRQSLGQGPEFLIYFQGTGAADDSGLPNDRFFAVRPEGSVSTLKIQRTERGDSAVYLCASSFGAGWANVLTFGAGSRLTVL.

This clonotype appeared many times. The rearrangement links TRBV7-2 to TRBJ2-2, with 9 bases aligning to TRBD2. Germline lookup yields CDR1 SGHTA and CDR2 FQGNSA. V was clipped by 5 bases and J by 0 bases; unmatched bases: 4. This CDR3 is built from 16 residues. CDR3 coding DNA: TGTGCCAGCAGCCTAGAGCGGGGGGCGAACACCGGGGAGCTGTTTTTT. Translation: CASSLERGANTGELFF.

Points on this clonotype: A much more abundant neighbour one base away suggests this may be a read error. The chain employs TRBV24-1 and TRBJ2-2, with 9 nucleotides matching TRBD1. The V segment lost 6 bases and the J segment 4 bases; nucleotides outside the gene matches: 8. Germline V lookup: CDR1 KGHDR, CDR2 SFDVKD. CDR3 length equals 16 residues. This CDR3 reads CATSNSGQGSTGELFF. The CDR3 bases are TGTGCCACCAGTAATTCGGGACAGGGTAGCACCGGGGAGCTGTTTTTT.

The chain recombines TRBV13 with TRBJ2-7; 8 bases align to TRBD2. With 1 base clipped from V and 1 base from J, the junction kept 6 bases outside the gene matches. From germline, CDR1 is PRHDT and CDR2 FYEKMQ (reference sequence). The CDR3 sequence is 16 residues long. The CDR3 loop reads CASSLESGGTSYEQYV. The CDR3 DNA follows: TGTGCCAGCAGCTTAGAAAGCGGGGGCACGTCCTACGAGCAGTACGTC.

This clonotype was observed at least ten times. V is TRBV7-2 and J is TRBJ2-3; 7 bases line up with TRBD2. The V segment lost 3 bases and the J segment 1 base; nucleotides outside the gene matches: 7. The germline V gene encodes CDR1 SGHTA and CDR2 FQGNSA. This CDR3 is built from 16 residues. CDR3 residues: CASSFYRGRGTDTQYF. The CDR3 DNA reads TGTGCCAGCAGCTTTTATCGCGGGAGAGGCACAGATACGCAGTATTTT. The entire variable domain, with the rest obtained from reference TRBV7-2 and TRBJ2-3, is as follows: GAGVSQSPSNKVTEKGKDVELRCDPISGHTALYWYRQSLGQGLEFLIYFQGNSAPDKSGLPSDRFSAERTGGSVSTLTIQRTQQEDSAVYLCASSFYRGRGTDTQYFGPGTRLTVL.

This clonotype has a count of ten or more. The rearrangement joins TRBV2 to TRBJ1-4; tentatively, D is TRBD1 (5 bases). CDR1 SNHLY and CDR2 FYNNEI come from the germline V gene. V lost 3 bases and J lost 8, with 13 bases in between. The CDR3 extends over 14 amino acids. CDR3 nucleotide sequence: TGTGCCAGCAGTGACGGTCGGACAAGCGAAAAACTGTTTTTT. It specifies CASSDGRTSEKLFF.

This clonotype was found many times. The rearrangement uses TRBV7-3 and TRBJ2-1, with 10 bases that match TRBD2. The CDR3 length is 15 residues. From germline, CDR1 is SGHTA and CDR2 FQGTGA. J was trimmed by 7 bases and V by 0 bases; bases with no gene match: 3. The CDR3 sequence is CASSLTGGLANEQFF. The CDR3 nucleotides read TGTGCCAGCAGCTTAACGGGGGGACTAGCGAATGAGCAGTTCTTC.

This clonotype came up many times. The V and J genes are TRBV24-1 and TRBJ2-1; D is perhaps TRBD2 (6 bases). Per germline, CDR1 KGHDR and CDR2 SFDVKD. Trimming removed 5 bases at V and 8 bases at J, with 18 bases between. There are 15 residues in the CDR3. CDR3 in amino acids: CATSVGTGEVYEQFF. The CDR3 DNA sequence: TGTGCCACCAGTGTTGGGACTGGAGAGGTCTATGAGCAGTTCTTC.

This clonotype was seen at least ten times. The genes are TRBV20-1 and TRBJ1-6; TRBD1 matches at 8 bases. The CDR3 totals 13 residues. Germline CDR1 is DFQATT and CDR2 is SNEGSKA (reference sequence). After removal of 0 bases from V and 18 bases from J, the junction contained 10 bases not matched to a gene. The CDR3 DNA reads TGCAGTGCTAGAGACCCGACAGGGGCCATATGCCACTTT. It codes for CSARDPTGAICHF.

The chain employs TRBV20-1 and TRBJ2-7, with D possibly matching TRBD1 (7 bases). Per germline, CDR1 DFQATT and CDR2 SNEGSKA (reference sequence). The CDR3 runs 14 residues. V lost 5 bases and J 3 bases, leaving 17 bases between the germline ends. The CDR3 coding sequence is TGCAGTGCTTTAGACAGGGAGGTTGGCTACGAGCAGTACTTC. Translating gives CSALDREVGYEQYF.